This TCR beta chain came from a study of persistence of HIV-infected CD4 T cells. Trimming shortened V by 6 bases and J by 3 bases, and 7 bases separated the two germline ends. The CDR3 length is 12 residues. Germline loops: CDR1 KGHDR, CDR2 SFDVKD. This was the immunoSEQ version 4 assay in survey mode. The protocol was immunoSEQ multiplex PCR, while the TCRdb copy is restricted to in-frame clones and leaves out a portion. There are under 15,000 clones in the sample; over 60% occur only once, and roughly 15% lies in the top ten. Cells were stimulated with CMV-infected fibroblast lysates at roughly 10 ug/mL. Sorting of responding CD4+ T cells relied on upregulated CD40 ligand together with CD69. Comment on this clone: Its matching antigen is unknown.

The specimen was CD4+ T cells sorted from PBMCs after approximately 19-hour stimulation, collected from a patient who received antiretroviral therapy. The chain recombines TRBV24-1 with TRBJ1-2, with a tentative D call TRBD1 (5 bases). This receptor was obtained from an adult man with HIV who was CMV-seropositive. The CDR3 spells CATSMGDYGYTF. CDR3 bases: TGTGCCACCAGTATGGGGGACTATGGCTACACCTTC.